These 27 T cell receptor beta chains share one sample of origin, sequenced in a study of CD8 T cells in Susac syndrome. Random hexamers were used to reverse transcribe an amount of about 0.45 to 1 ug RNA. One entry per CDR3 protein, called by TCRdb with MiXCR from the immunoSEQ multiplex PCR reads. The sample has more than 55,000 distinct CDR3 sequences; nearly 96% are singletons. Sequenced sample: CD4+ T cells from PBMCs. Receptors were obtained from a human donor with multiple sclerosis.

The rearrangement uses TRBV24-1 and TRBJ2-5; possible D gene TRBD1, 6 bases. CDR1 is KGHDR, CDR2 SFDVKD, per germline. V lost 4 bases, J lost 5 bases, and 16 bases lay in between. The CDR3 contains 15 residues. The CDR3 spells CATSETTGTSETQYF. Written as DNA, the CDR3 is TGTGCCACCAGTGAAACCACAGGGACATCGGAGACCCAGTACTTC.

The V gene is TRBV20-1, the J gene TRBJ2-3; 9 nucleotides align to TRBD2. Germline lookup yields CDR1 DFQATT and CDR2 SNEGSKA (reference sequence). J was trimmed by 3 bases and V by 6 bases; bases with no gene match: 13. This CDR3 is built from 16 residues. The CDR3 nucleotides read TGCAGTGCGGATTCGACTAGCGGCCGGGGTACAGATACGCAGTATTTT. It specifies CSADSTSGRGTDTQYF.

This chain joins TRBV29-1 and TRBJ2-7; D may correspond to TRBD1 or TRBD2 (5 bases each). The germline CDR1 and CDR2 sequences are SQVTM and ANQGSEA. V was pared by 4 bases and J by 3 bases, with 19 bases between. This CDR3 has 15 amino acids. The CDR3 loop is CSVGDQGTIFYEQYF. The CDR3 DNA reads as TGCAGCGTTGGGGACCAAGGTACGATCTTCTACGAGCAGTACTTC.

The V and J genes are TRBV29-1 and TRBJ1-2, with a tentative D call TRBD1 (5 bases). V dropped 0 bases and J dropped 5 bases, with 13 bases sitting between them. CDR1 is SQVTM, CDR2 ANQGSEA, per germline. This CDR3 comprises 14 residues. DNA for the CDR3: TGCAGCGTTGAAGATCGAAGGGGTGGATATGGCTACACCTTC. It yields the protein CSVEDRRGGYGYTF.

The genes are TRBV6-5 and TRBJ1-4; TRBD1 is a possible D gene (5 bases). The V and J ends lost 4 bases and 8 bases respectively, with 17 bases between them. CDR3 length: 15 amino acids. Germline V gives CDR1 MNHEY, CDR2 SVGAGI. CDR3 sequence reads: CASSSRTPKGEKLFF. CDR3 nucleotides: TGTGCCAGCAGTTCGCGGACTCCAAAGGGGGAAAAACTGTTTTTT.

V and J are TRBV6-2 or TRBV6-3 and TRBJ2-4, with 7 nucleotides matching TRBD2. Losses at the gene ends were 4 bases for V and 4 bases for J; bases not matched to a gene: 4. Germline CDR1 and CDR2: MNHEY and SVGEGT. CDR3 length equals 14 residues. The CDR3 is CASSFRDYKNIQYF. Here the CDR3 DNA reads TGTGCCAGCAGTTTCCGGGACTATAAAAACATTCAGTACTTC.

The chain combines TRBV6-5 with TRBJ2-7; a possible D gene is TRBD1 (6 bases). The germline gives CDR1 MNHEY, CDR2 SVGAGI. Trimming cost V 3 bases and J 6 bases, with 15 bases left between them. The CDR3 consists of 14 residues. The CDR3 here is CASSYSGQWREQYF. In nucleotides, the CDR3 is TGTGCCAGCAGTTATTCCGGACAGTGGCGCGAGCAGTACTTC.

The chain links TRBV29-1 to TRBJ1-2; 7 bases agree with TRBD1. The trim removed 5 bases at V and 7 bases at J, leaving 16 bases unmatched. The CDR3 has 15 residues. Per the germline V gene, CDR1 is SQVTM and CDR2 is ANQGSEA. CDR3 in amino acids: CSVHNEQQGFGGYTF. The CDR3 nucleotides read TGCAGCGTTCATAACGAACAACAGGGGTTCGGTGGCTACACCTTC.

The gene calls are TRBV13 and TRBJ1-1, with a possible D match to TRBD1 (5 bases). The length of the CDR3 is 14 residues. The V gene's germline CDR1 is PRHDT and CDR2 FYEKMQ (reference sequence). V dropped 5 bases and J dropped 1 base, with 11 bases sitting between them. DNA for the CDR3: TGTGCCAGCAGCCGAGGGCAGGGGAACACTGAAGCTTTCTTT. This translates into CASSRGQGNTEAFF.

The chain combines TRBV6-5 with TRBJ2-3; unclear D gene. The CDR3 covers 13 residues. V was clipped by 2 bases and J by 10 bases, with 13 bases between them. The V gene's germline CDR1 is MNHEY and CDR2 SVGAGI. CDR3 nucleotide sequence: TGTGCCAGCAGTTACGACTCCCCCGGAGCGCAGTATTTT. Translating gives CASSYDSPGAQYF.

This sequence joins TRBV7-8 and TRBJ1-1, with a tentative D call TRBD1 (5 bases). The V gene's germline CDR1 is SGHVS and CDR2 FQNEAQ. The CDR3 length is 15 residues. The V end was cut by 1 base, the J end by 6 bases, with 15 bases between. The CDR3 DNA sequence: TGTGCCAGCAGCTTAGTAGCAGGGAACCGCGCTGAAGCTTTCTTT. It encodes CASSLVAGNRAEAFF. Full variable domain (remainder filled in from reference TRBV7-8 and TRBJ1-1): GAGVSQSPRYKVAKRGQDVALRCDPISGHVSLFWYQQALGQGPEFLTYFQNEAQLDKSGLPSDRFFAERPEGSVSTLKIQRTQQEDSAVYLCASSLVAGNRAEAFFGQGTRLTVV.

The chain uses TRBV5-1 and TRBJ2-1, with 8 bases matching TRBD1. The CDR3 is made up of 16 amino acids. V was pared by 0 bases and J by 4 bases, with 6 bases of the junction left unmatched. The germline CDR1 and CDR2 sequences are SGHRS and YFSETQ. Written as DNA, the CDR3 is TGCGCCAGCAGCTTGGATCGGACAGGGACTTACAATGAGCAGTTCTTC. Amino acid sequence: CASSLDRTGTYNEQFF. The complete variable domain, with remaining parts taken from reference TRBV5-1 and TRBJ2-1, reads KAGVTQTPRYLIKTRGQQVTLSCSPISGHRSVSWYQQTPGQGLQFLFEYFSETQRNKGNFPGRFSGRQFSNSRSEMNVSTLELGDSALYLCASSLDRTGTYNEQFFGPGTRLTVL.

V gene TRBV10-3 combines with J gene TRBJ2-5; tentatively, D is TRBD2 (5 bases). CDR1 is ENHRY and CDR2 is SYGVKD in the germline V gene. V was clipped by 2 bases and J by 5 bases, with 15 bases between them. The CDR3 loop spans 15 amino acids. CDR3 sequence: CAISEPGSLSETQYF. CDR3 nucleotides: TGTGCCATCAGTGAGCCGGGGAGCCTTTCCGAGACCCAGTACTTC.

The chain joins TRBV30 to TRBJ2-7, with 7 nucleotides matching TRBD2. CDR3 length: 14 residues. The V gene end was trimmed by 4 bases and the J gene end by 3 bases; junction bases not matched to a gene: 9. Germline V CDR1 and CDR2: GTSNPN, SVGIG (reference sequence). The CDR3 spells CAWTPGGANYEQYF. The CDR3 nucleotides are TGTGCCTGGACTCCGGGGGGAGCCAACTACGAGCAGTACTTC.

This chain uses TRBV5-1 with TRBJ2-7, with D hard to call. This CDR3 has 14 amino acids. The V end was cut by 0 bases, the J end by 2 bases, with 9 bases between. CDR1 is SGHRS and CDR2 is YFSETQ in the germline V gene. CDR3 loop: CASSLEVTTYEQYF. In DNA, the CDR3 is TGCGCCAGCAGCTTGGAGGTCACAACCTACGAGCAGTACTTC.

The CDR3 DNA follows: TGTGCCAGCAGCCAACTAGCGGGGGCTGTAGATACGCAGTATTTT. It specifies CASSQLAGAVDTQYF. The J gene is TRBJ2-3, the V gene TRBV4-2, with 10 bases that match TRBD2. The CDR3 is made up of 15 amino acids. Germline V gives CDR1 LGHNA, CDR2 YNFKEQ. The J segment lost 5 bases and the V segment lost 2 bases, leaving 4 bases of the junction unmatched.

V and J are TRBV29-1 and TRBJ2-6; D gene unclear. V was trimmed by 6 bases and J by 0 bases, leaving 15 bases between them. Germline CDR1 is SQVTM and CDR2 is ANQGSEA. This CDR3 has 16 amino acids. CDR3 DNA: TGCAGCGTCGTTAGGGTCGATAGCTCTGGGGCCAACGTCCTGACTTTC. This sequence encodes CSVVRVDSSGANVLTF.

Only one count was recorded for this clonotype. The chain has TRBV10-3 and TRBJ2-1; 8 positions match TRBD1. This CDR3 has 15 residues. Germline CDR1 ENHRY, CDR2 SYGVKD. J gave up 1 base and V 5 bases, and 4 bases lay outside the gene matches. CDR3 bases: TGTGCCATCAGTCCCACAGGGGGGTCCTACAATGAGCAGTTCTTC. This codes for CAISPTGGSYNEQFF.

V usage is TRBV30 and J usage is TRBJ1-4; weak D call: TRBD1 (6 bases). Germline V lookup: CDR1 GTSNPN, CDR2 SVGIG (reference sequence). Deletions cut 0 bases from V and 7 bases from J, with 9 bases between. The length of the CDR3 is 13 residues. This chain's CDR3 is CAWSVQGPEKLFF. CDR3 nucleotides: TGTGCCTGGAGTGTACAGGGCCCTGAAAAACTGTTTTTT.

The rearrangement joins TRBV12-3 or TRBV12-4 to TRBJ1-4, with D possibly being TRBD1 (5 bases). CDR3 size: 16 residues. V was cut by 5 bases and J by 4 bases, with 17 bases left in between. The CDR3 coding sequence is TGTGCCAGCAGTCGCCCAGCAGGGTGGATTAATGAAAAACTGTTTTTT. Translation gives CASSRPAGWINEKLFF.

V usage is TRBV5-1 and J usage is TRBJ2-5; the D is unclear. This CDR3 spans 15 amino acids. Looked up from germline, CDR1 is SGHRS and CDR2 is YFSETQ. Trimming cost V 4 bases and J 0 bases, with 13 bases left between them. Written as DNA, the CDR3 is TGCGCCAGCAGCCGGGCCCAGGCCTACCAAGAGACCCAGTACTTC. This gives the protein CASSRAQAYQETQYF.

A remark on this clonotype: One end of the junction does not line up with germline, which may come from a read error. The rearrangement links TRBV6-1 to TRBJ1-1; the match to TRBD1 covers 7 bases. Germline CDR1 and CDR2: MNHNS and SASEGT. The CDR3 covers 13 residues. The CDR3 region is CTSRRQGGTEAFF. The CDR3 nucleotides read TGTACCAGCAGAAGGCAGGGGGGAACTGAAGCTTTCTTT.

The J gene is TRBJ2-6, the V gene TRBV7-9; D is uncertain. V was shortened by 6 bases and J by 0 bases, with 9 bases between the two germline ends. The CDR3 covers 15 residues. Germline lookup yields CDR1 SEHNR and CDR2 FQNEAQ (reference sequence). The DNA for the CDR3 is TGTGCCAGCAGGGGGTGGAGCTCTGGGGCCAACGTCCTGACTTTC. This codes for CASRGWSSGANVLTF.

The chain combines TRBV6-6 with TRBJ2-7, with a weak D call TRBD2 (5 bases). Trimming removed 11 bases from V and 6 bases from J, with 14 bases in between. CDR3 length: 11 residues. Germline CDR1 and CDR2: MNHNY and SVGAGI (reference sequence). The CDR3 nucleotides are TGTGCCTGCACCCAACGGGGCGAGCAGTACTTC. Translation: CACTQRGEQYF.

CDR3 sequence reads: CSATGTGTYEQYF. CDR3 nucleotide sequence: TGCAGCGCCACCGGGACGGGGACCTACGAGCAGTACTTC. The chain employs TRBV29-1 and TRBJ2-7; D could derive from TRBD1 or TRBD2 (5 bases each). Trimming pared 7 bases from V and 2 bases from J, leaving 15 bases between. This CDR3 comprises 13 residues. Germline V gene lookup returns CDR1 SQVTM and CDR2 ANQGSEA.

The chain uses TRBV6-2 or TRBV6-3 and TRBJ1-1; no clear D. The V end lost 0 bases, the J end lost 4 bases, and 9 bases lay between the germline ends. CDR1 MNHEY and CDR2 SVGEGT come from the germline V gene. The CDR3 has 14 residues. The CDR3 sequence: CASSYSADSTEAFF. DNA for the CDR3: TGTGCCAGCAGTTACTCGGCAGATAGCACTGAAGCTTTCTTT.

CDR3 DNA: TGTGCCAGCAGCTGGGACGCGGAAGAGACCCAGTACTTC. This sequence encodes CASSWDAEETQYF. V and J are TRBV28 and TRBJ2-5; perhaps D is TRBD1 or TRBD2 (5 bases each). Trimming removed 6 bases from V and 3 bases from J, with 11 bases in between. There are 13 residues in the CDR3. The germline CDR1 and CDR2 sequences are MDHEN and SYDVKM.